This T cell receptor beta chain is from a study of cytotoxic CD8 clonotypes in ibrutinib-treated CLL. Study in general: Researchers reported about a dozen relapsed/refractory and over 14 treatment-naive patients, about 17 of them IGHV unmutated.

Concerning this clone: Antigen specificity is unknown.

Germline V CDR1 and CDR2: SEHNR, FQNEAQ (reference sequence). With 5 bases removed from V and 2 bases from J, the gap between germline ends came to 10 bases. This CDR3 has 13 amino acids. Clones were read by immunoSEQ multiplex PCR, and TCRdb kept only the in-frame ones, dropping some. In the table there are more than 110,000 clones, 70% to 80% of which are singletons. Genomic DNA in an amount of roughly 2 micrograms was extracted from cryopreserved PBMCs and used for the preparation of TCR beta libraries. Points from the study as a whole: Among the clonotypes, public ones were uncommon and contracted or held stable on treatment.

The V and J genes are TRBV7-9 and TRBJ2-7; no reliable D call. This receptor was obtained from a human donor with chronic lymphocytic leukemia. Sequencing was performed on PBMCs, taken after 24 months of ibrutinib treatment. Written as DNA, the CDR3 is TGTGCCAGCAGCCCCCCCGGGCCCTACGAGCAGTACTTC. This codes for CASSPPGPYEQYF.